Sequencing of this T cell receptor (beta chain) was carried out in a study of a mutant IDH1 vaccine in newly diagnosed glioma. As for the study in general: Earlier treatment was radiotherapy, temozolomide, or both, with most getting both. Overall study findings and caveats: Pseudoprogression looked unconnected to shifts in top peripheral T cell clonotypes. The vaccine induced immune responses, and these occurred in around 94% of patients.

Clones were read by immunoSEQ multiplex PCR, and TCRdb kept only the in-frame ones, dropping some. The sample contains over 30,000 clones, around 60% of which appear only once. In this sample, this clone turned up a few times. Its antigen remains unknown. Time point reported: week 5, during vaccination. Every vaccination contained 300 ug of the mutant IDH1 20-mer peptide and was paired with topical imiquimod. V dropped 5 bases and J dropped 3; count of bases not matched to a gene: 6. This CDR3 is built from 14 residues. The germline gives CDR1 SEHNR, CDR2 FQNEAQ (reference sequence). The sequencing used PBMCs, collected from a glioma patient whose treatment included an IDH1 peptide vaccine. V usage is TRBV7-9 and J usage is TRBJ1-1; 7 nucleotides line up with TRBD1. The sequence was obtained from a woman aged 18 to 35 with glioma. In DNA, the CDR3 is TGTGCCAGCAGCCGACAGGGCAGGGACACTGAAGCTTTCTTT. Its protein is CASSRQGRDTEAFF.